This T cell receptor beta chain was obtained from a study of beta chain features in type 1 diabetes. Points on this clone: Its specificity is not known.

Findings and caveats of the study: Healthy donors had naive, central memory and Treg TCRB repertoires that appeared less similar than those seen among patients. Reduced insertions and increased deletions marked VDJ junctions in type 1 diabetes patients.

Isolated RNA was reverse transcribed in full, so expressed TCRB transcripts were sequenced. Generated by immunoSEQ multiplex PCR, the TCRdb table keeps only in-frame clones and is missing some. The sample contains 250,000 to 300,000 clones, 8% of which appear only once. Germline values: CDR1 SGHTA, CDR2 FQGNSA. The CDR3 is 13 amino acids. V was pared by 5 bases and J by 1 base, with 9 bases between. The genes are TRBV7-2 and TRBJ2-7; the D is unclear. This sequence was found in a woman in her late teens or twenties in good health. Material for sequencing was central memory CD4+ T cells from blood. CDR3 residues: CASSGARSYEQYV. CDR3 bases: TGTGCCAGCAGCGGCGCTAGATCCTACGAGCAGTACGTC.